One and the same sample provided the 24 T cell receptor beta chains below, sequenced in a study of early T cells in non-severe SARS-CoV-2 infection. TCRdb processed the 5' RACE reads anew with MiXCR; each CDR3 protein has one entry. The sample consists of about 83,000 distinct CDR3 sequences, about 9.4% of them appearing once. The sample was whole blood, taken at baseline. These receptor sequences come from an adult who was a healthcare worker with PCR-confirmed SARS-CoV-2 infection or an uninfected control (not recorded which).

V and J are TRBV6-6 and TRBJ2-7; D is undetermined. CDR3 length: 15 residues. CDR1 and CDR2 from the germline V gene are MNHNY and SVGAGI (reference sequence). V lost 2 bases to trimming and J lost 1 base, with 12 bases between them. CDR3 loop: CASSYVVGSSYEQYF. In DNA, the CDR3 is TGTGCCAGCAGTTACGTAGTGGGCAGTTCCTACGAGCAGTACTTC.

This clonotype occurred many times. The chain uses TRBV15 and TRBJ2-1; tentatively, D is TRBD2 (6 bases). The CDR3 is 17 residues long. Per germline, CDR1 LNHNV and CDR2 YYDKDF (reference sequence). V shed 1 base and J shed 2 bases, with 15 bases lying between them. The CDR3: CATSRGVEGGTYNEQFF. In DNA form, the CDR3 reads TGTGCCACCAGCAGAGGGGTCGAGGGAGGAACCTACAATGAGCAGTTCTTC.

V gene TRBV5-1 combines with J gene TRBJ2-2; 12 bases align to TRBD2. The CDR3 totals 16 residues. V dropped 0 bases and J dropped 6; count of bases not matched to a gene: 3. Looked up from germline, CDR1 is SGHRS and CDR2 is YFSETQ. The CDR3 DNA is TGCGCCAGCAGCTTGGCCCCTAGCGGGAGGGCCGGGGAGCTGTTTTTT. Translating gives CASSLAPSGRAGELFF.

The chain uses TRBV5-1 and TRBJ2-7; tentatively, D is TRBD1 (5 bases). This CDR3 has 15 residues. The germline gives CDR1 SGHRS, CDR2 YFSETQ. Between the trimmed V and J ends, which lost 1 base and 2 bases, there was a span of 13 bases. CDR3 nucleotide sequence: TGCGCCAGCAGCTTGACAGGCCAGGGTACCTACGAGCAGTACTTC. It translates to CASSLTGQGTYEQYF.

This chain joins TRBV7-9 and TRBJ2-3, with D maybe TRBD2 (6 bases). The germline V gene has CDR1 SEHNR and CDR2 FQNEAQ (reference sequence). V was cut by 1 base and J by 1 base, with 9 bases left in between. This CDR3 spans 15 amino acids. Here the CDR3 DNA reads TGTGCCAGCAGCTTAGTCGGGACTGGCACAGATACGCAGTATTTT. Protein sequence: CASSLVGTGTDTQYF.

This rearrangement joins TRBV2 to TRBJ2-2; no reliable D call. Trimming took 1 base from V and 10 from J, leaving 10 bases between them. CDR3 length: 13 residues. Germline V gene lookup returns CDR1 SNHLY and CDR2 FYNNEI. The CDR3 DNA sequence: TGTGCCAGCAGTGAAGGGAATTTGGTGGAGCTGTTTTTT. The encoded protein is CASSEGNLVELFF. The variable domain in full, with the rest retrieved from reference TRBV2 and TRBJ2-2, is EPEVTQTPSHQVTQMGQEVILRCVPISNHLYFYWYRQILGQKVEFLVSFYNNEISEKSEIFDDQFSVERPDGSNFTLKIRSTKLEDSAMYFCASSEGNLVELFFGEGSRLTVL.

The rearrangement joins TRBV12-3 or TRBV12-4 to TRBJ2-7; 12 bases map to TRBD1. Germline trimming cut 5 bases from V and 10 bases from J; bases unmatched to any gene: 6. CDR3 length: 13 residues. The CDR3 here is CASSGRDRGPQYF. CDR3 DNA: TGTGCCAGCAGTGGACGGGACAGGGGGCCCCAGTACTTC.

This clonotype was counted only a few times. The chain is built from TRBV19 and TRBJ2-7, with 7 bases fitting TRBD1. J gave up 4 bases and V 6 bases, and 6 bases lay outside the gene matches. Per the germline V gene, CDR1 is LNHDA and CDR2 is SQIVND (reference sequence). The CDR3 loop spans 13 amino acids. The CDR3 sequence: CASSHGQDYEQYF. CDR3 DNA: TGTGCCAGTAGCCACGGACAGGATTACGAGCAGTACTTC.

A few counts support this clonotype. CDR3 in DNA: TGTGCCAGCAGCTTCCGGGGGACTAGCGCAACAGATACGCAGTATTTT. Its translation: CASSFRGTSATDTQYF. This sequence joins TRBV7-9 and TRBJ2-3, with 10 bases matching TRBD2. The CDR3 covers 16 residues. Germline V gene sequence: CDR1 SEHNR, CDR2 FQNEAQ (reference sequence). V lost 3 bases and J lost 3; bases outside the gene matches: 6.

The sample holds a few counts of this clonotype. The rearrangement joins TRBV5-6 to TRBJ1-6; possibly TRBD1 for D (5 bases). V was clipped by 3 bases and J by 7 bases, with 14 bases between them. The V gene's germline CDR1 is SGHDT and CDR2 YYEEEE. The CDR3 covers 15 residues. The CDR3 here is CASSSLGEINSPLHF. The CDR3 nucleotides are TGTGCCAGCAGCTCTTTGGGGGAGATCAATTCACCCCTCCACTTT.

This clonotype was observed a single time. This rearrangement joins TRBV6-2 or TRBV6-3 to TRBJ2-5; D possibly matches TRBD1 or TRBD2 (5 bases each). The CDR3 runs to 12 residues. V lost 1 base, J lost 5 bases, and 5 bases lay in between. Germline CDR1 reads MNHEY; CDR2 reads SVGEGT. The CDR3 is CASSYWGETQYF. Written as DNA, the CDR3 is TGTGCCAGCAGTTACTGGGGGGAGACCCAGTACTTC.

CDR3 protein: CASSLRAATDTQYF. The CDR3 region has the DNA TGTGCCAGCAGTTTACGAGCGGCCACAGATACGCAGTATTTT. This sequence joins TRBV27 and TRBJ2-3; perhaps TRBD2 as D (5 bases). V gave up 2 bases and J gave up 2 bases, with 8 bases separating them. The germline V gene encodes CDR1 MNHEY and CDR2 SMNVEV (reference sequence). The CDR3 sequence is 14 residues long.

This clonotype appeared many times. V is TRBV7-2 and J is TRBJ1-2; 9 bases line up with TRBD1. The CDR3 consists of 13 residues. The germline V gene encodes CDR1 SGHTA and CDR2 FQGNSA. V was clipped by 3 bases and J by 7 bases; unmatched bases: 3. In nucleotides, the CDR3 is TGTGCCAGCAGCTTTACAGGGGGCTTTGGCTACACCTTC. This sequence encodes CASSFTGGFGYTF.

This clonotype has only a few counts. The chain uses TRBV20-1 and TRBJ2-7, with D perhaps TRBD2 (6 bases). V was shortened by 6 bases and J by 4 bases, with 16 bases between the two germline ends. This CDR3 is built from 13 residues. Germline CDR1 and CDR2: DFQATT and SNEGSKA (reference sequence). CDR3 DNA: TGCAGTGCAAGGCGGGACGTACAATACGAGCAGTACTTC. This codes for CSARRDVQYEQYF.

The chain couples TRBV18 to TRBJ2-5, with a weak D call TRBD2 (5 bases). The CDR3 spans 14 residues. The germline V gene has CDR1 KGHSH and CDR2 LQKENI. V dropped 6 bases and J dropped 4 bases, with 15 bases sitting between them. The chain's CDR3 is CASSSLARGETQYF. CDR3 in DNA: TGTGCCAGCTCCTCGTTGGCCCGGGGAGAGACCCAGTACTTC.

This clonotype was seen repeatedly, ten times or more. The chain carries TRBV7-3 and TRBJ2-3; 13 positions agree with TRBD2. The CDR3 covers 16 residues. V trimming: 5 bases; J trimming: 3 bases; junction bases outside the gene matches: 5. Germline V gene sequence: CDR1 SGHTA, CDR2 FQGTGA. Written as DNA, the CDR3 is TGTGCCAGCAGCAGCGGGACTAGCGGGATGACAGATACGCAGTATTTT. Encoded protein: CASSSGTSGMTDTQYF.

The chain is built from TRBV10-3 and TRBJ2-5; a possible D gene is TRBD2 (6 bases). V lost 3 bases and J lost 5, with 10 bases in between. This CDR3 has 13 residues. The germline V gene encodes CDR1 ENHRY and CDR2 SYGVKD. CDR3 protein: CAISDTGVETQYF. For the CDR3, the DNA is TGTGCCATCAGTGATACGGGAGTGGAGACCCAGTACTTC.

The chain uses TRBV7-2 and TRBJ2-7; no clear D. Germline V lookup: CDR1 SGHTA, CDR2 FQGNSA. The length of the CDR3 is 14 residues. Trimming removed 5 bases from V and 6 bases from J, with 17 bases in between. The CDR3 sequence: CASSPTHGPREQYF. The CDR3 DNA sequence: TGTGCCAGCAGCCCGACGCATGGCCCTCGCGAGCAGTACTTC.

J is TRBJ1-2 and V is TRBV20-1; 7 bases are shared with TRBD1. This CDR3 region has 13 residues. Looked up from germline, CDR1 is DFQATT and CDR2 is SNEGSKA (reference sequence). Germline trimming cut 6 bases from V and 2 bases from J; bases unmatched to any gene: 6. CDR3 residues: CSARLTGNYGYTF. CDR3 coding DNA: TGCAGTGCCAGACTGACAGGGAACTATGGCTACACCTTC.

This clonotype came up a few times. V and J are TRBV20-1 and TRBJ2-3; 11 bases map to TRBD2. The CDR3 contains 17 residues. The germline gives CDR1 DFQATT, CDR2 SNEGSKA (reference sequence). Germline trimming cut 5 bases from V and 5 bases from J; bases unmatched to any gene: 15. The CDR3 is CSAHLLAGGTHGDTQYF. DNA for the CDR3: TGCAGTGCTCACCTCTTAGCGGGAGGGACCCACGGAGATACGCAGTATTTT.

V gene TRBV6-6 combines with J gene TRBJ1-4; D is undetermined. The V and J ends lost 6 bases and 6 bases respectively, with 8 bases between them. Germline-derived CDR1 and CDR2 are MNHNY and SVGAGI (reference sequence). The length of the CDR3 is 12 residues. The CDR3 DNA reads as TGTGCCAGCAGCCTATCCGATGAAAAACTGTTTTTT. Protein sequence: CASSLSDEKLFF.

This clonotype was counted only a few times. This chain joins TRBV6-2 or TRBV6-3 and TRBJ2-1, with 15 bases lining up with TRBD2. Germline V gives CDR1 MNHEY, CDR2 SVGEGT. Trimming at V came to 5 bases and at J to 9 bases, leaving 8 bases not matched to a gene. The CDR3 sequence is 16 residues long. The CDR3 DNA reads TGTGCCAGCAGTCCACAGGGACTAGCGGGAGGAGGTGAGCAGTTCTTC. Its protein product is CASSPQGLAGGGEQFF.

The sample holds a few counts of this clonotype. The CDR3 is CAISESGSVNEQFF. The CDR3 nucleotides are TGTGCCATCAGTGAGTCTGGCAGCGTCAATGAGCAGTTCTTC. V usage is TRBV10-3 and J usage is TRBJ2-1; D gene unclear. The germline V and J ends were trimmed by 0 bases and 6 bases, with 9 bases remaining between them. Germline V gene lookup returns CDR1 ENHRY and CDR2 SYGVKD. CDR3 length: 14 residues.

This clonotype has a count of ten or more. This rearrangement joins TRBV9 to TRBJ2-7; TRBD1 matches 7 bases. Germline loops: CDR1 SGDLS, CDR2 YYNGEE. Trimming took 4 bases from V and 4 from J; bases not matched to a gene: 11. The CDR3 has 15 residues. CDR3 loop: CASSRGQGQGYEQYF. DNA of the CDR3: TGTGCCAGCAGCAGGGGGCAGGGGCAGGGATACGAGCAGTACTTC.